The text below deals with one TCR beta chain. Its specificity is unknown. TCRdb reanalysed the reads using MiXCR and keeps one entry per CDR3 protein. The sample lists about 180,000 distinct CDR3 sequences; about 15% were seen once. The sample is drawn from a study of T cell repertoires in cytomegalovirus infection. Study background: Public signatures in TCR beta pointed to CMV infection and matching HLA type.

V shed 3 bases and J 3 bases; nucleotides not matched to a gene: 8. The CDR3 totals 15 residues. In germline, CDR1 is SGHKS, CDR2 YYEKEE (reference sequence). Study findings and constraints: It was HLA-C-restricted CMV-specific TCR beta clonotypes that dominated the response ex vivo. There were carriers of CMV plus the relevant HLA, and cumulative public TCR beta family frequency identified them.

The sequenced sample was PBMCs. This clonotype was obtained from a human donor in good health (CMV status not recorded). Some clones in this sample may be carry-over from other donors' samples. The chain couples TRBV5-5 to TRBJ2-7; TRBD2 aligns across 8 bases. CDR3 coding DNA: TGTGCCAGCAGCTATTCGACTAGCGTGTACTACGAGCAGTACTTC. Translated, it gives CASSYSTSVYYEQYF.